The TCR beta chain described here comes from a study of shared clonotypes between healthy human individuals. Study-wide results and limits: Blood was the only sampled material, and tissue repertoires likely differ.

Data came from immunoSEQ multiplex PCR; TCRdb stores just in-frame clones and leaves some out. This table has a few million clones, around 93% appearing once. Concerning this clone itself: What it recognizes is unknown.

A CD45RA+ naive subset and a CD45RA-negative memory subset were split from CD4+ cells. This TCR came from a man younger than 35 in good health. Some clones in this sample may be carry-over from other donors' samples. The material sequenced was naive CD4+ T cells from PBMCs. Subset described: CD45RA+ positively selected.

CDR3 bases: TGTGCCAGTAGTATAGACGGACCCCGGGACACTCATGGCTACACCTTC. Protein sequence: CASSIDGPRDTHGYTF. This rearrangement joins TRBV19 to TRBJ1-2; D possibly corresponds to TRBD1 (6 bases). The CDR3 is 16 amino acids. The V gene's germline CDR1 is LNHDA and CDR2 SQIVND (reference sequence). Trimming stripped 0 bases from V and 6 bases from J, with 17 bases between.